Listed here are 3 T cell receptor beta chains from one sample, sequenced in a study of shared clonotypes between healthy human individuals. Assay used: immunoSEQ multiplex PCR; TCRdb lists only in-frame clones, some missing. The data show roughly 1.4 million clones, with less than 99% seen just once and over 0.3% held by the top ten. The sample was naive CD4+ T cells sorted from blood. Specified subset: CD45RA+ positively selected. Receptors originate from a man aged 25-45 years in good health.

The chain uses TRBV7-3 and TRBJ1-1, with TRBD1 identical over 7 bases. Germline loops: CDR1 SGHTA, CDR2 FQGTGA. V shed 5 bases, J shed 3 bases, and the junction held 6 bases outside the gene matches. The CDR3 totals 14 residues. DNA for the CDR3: TGTGCCAGCAGCCCTGGACAGGCCCACACTGAAGCTTTCTTT. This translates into CASSPGQAHTEAFF.

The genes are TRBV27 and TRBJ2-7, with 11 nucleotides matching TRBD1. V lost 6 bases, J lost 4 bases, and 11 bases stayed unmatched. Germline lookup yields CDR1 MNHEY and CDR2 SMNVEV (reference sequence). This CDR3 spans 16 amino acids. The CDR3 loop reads CASRDFPGQGGYEQYF. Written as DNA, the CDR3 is TGTGCCAGCAGAGATTTTCCGGGACAGGGGGGTTACGAGCAGTACTTC.

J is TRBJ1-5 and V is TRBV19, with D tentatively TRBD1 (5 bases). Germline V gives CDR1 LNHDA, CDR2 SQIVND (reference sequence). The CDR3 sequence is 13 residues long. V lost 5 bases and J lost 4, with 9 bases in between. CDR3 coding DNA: TGTGCCAGTAGTTCGGGGCTTAATCAGCCCCAGCATTTT. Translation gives CASSSGLNQPQHF. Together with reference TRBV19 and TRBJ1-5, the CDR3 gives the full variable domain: DGGITQSPKYLFRKEGQNVTLSCEQNLNHDAMYWYRQDPGQGLRLIYYSQIVNDFQKGDIAEGYSVSREKKESFPLTVTSAQKNPTAFYLCASSSGLNQPQHFGDGTRLSIL.